A single sample is the source of the 20 T cell receptor beta chains below, sequenced in a study of shared clonotypes between healthy human individuals. TCRdb's copy holds only in-frame clones and misses some; the assay was immunoSEQ multiplex PCR. The table lists around 2.3 million clones, approximately 95% of them singletons. Material: naive CD4+ T cells sorted from blood. Specified subset: CD45RA+ positively selected. Receptor source: a man in his late teens or twenties in good health.

V usage is TRBV18 and J usage is TRBJ1-4, with D perhaps matching TRBD1 (6 bases). The CDR3 consists of 16 residues. Germline V gene lookup returns CDR1 KGHSH and CDR2 LQKENI. Trimming stripped 5 bases from V and 4 bases from J, with 17 bases between. The DNA of the CDR3 is TGTGCCAGCTCAGGACAACTACAGGGTTATAATGAAAAACTGTTTTTT. This sequence encodes CASSGQLQGYNEKLFF.

V is TRBV2 and J is TRBJ1-1; D gene unclear. With 7 bases removed from V and 1 base from J, the gap between germline ends came to 10 bases. The CDR3 contains 13 residues. Germline V gene sequence: CDR1 SNHLY, CDR2 FYNNEI. CDR3 protein: CASNLKGNTEAFF. DNA for the CDR3: TGTGCCAGCAATCTAAAGGGGAACACTGAAGCTTTCTTT.

V and J are TRBV29-1 and TRBJ1-5; 8 bases fit TRBD1. Germline V gene sequence: CDR1 SQVTM, CDR2 ANQGSEA. Trimming removed 6 bases from V and 5 bases from J; junction bases left unmatched: 9. The CDR3 is 14 amino acids. The CDR3: CSVRDRGQDQPQHF. The CDR3 DNA follows: TGCAGCGTCAGAGACAGGGGTCAAGATCAGCCCCAGCATTTT.

The chain joins TRBV18 to TRBJ1-1; D is unclear. The CDR3 runs 13 residues. V lost 4 bases and J lost 4, with 10 bases in between. Per the germline V gene, CDR1 is KGHSH and CDR2 is LQKENI. The CDR3 DNA reads TGTGCCAGCTCACAAGACGTGTCCACTGAAGCTTTCTTT. It codes for CASSQDVSTEAFF. The whole variable domain, remainder taken from reference TRBV18 and TRBJ1-1, is NAGVMQNPRHLVRRRGQEARLRCSPMKGHSHVYWYRQLPEEGLKFMVYLQKENIIDESGMPKERFSAEFPKEGPSILRIQQVVRGDSAAYFCASSQDVSTEAFFGQGTRLTVV.

Details on this clone: In the same sample, other DNA sequences code for this CDR3. The chain employs TRBV30 and TRBJ1-5, with D possibly TRBD1 on 6 matching bases. The germline V and J ends were trimmed by 5 bases and 5 bases, with 10 bases remaining between them. The CDR3 is 12 residues long. Germline V gives CDR1 GTSNPN, CDR2 SVGIG (reference sequence). The CDR3 bases are TGTGCCTGGTCCAGGGGAGATCAGCCCCAGCATTTT. This sequence encodes CAWSRGDQPQHF.

The chain has TRBV10-3 and TRBJ2-1, with D uncertain. Per the germline V gene, CDR1 is ENHRY and CDR2 is SYGVKD. Deletions cut 1 base from V and 7 bases from J, with 5 bases between. This CDR3 region has 12 residues. The CDR3 loop reads CAISELPNEQFF. Written as DNA, the CDR3 is TGTGCCATCAGTGAGTTGCCAAATGAGCAGTTCTTC.

In nucleotides, the CDR3 is TGTGCCAGCAGCCAGGGGGGCCGGTGGGAGCAGTTCTTC. Protein product: CASSQGGRWEQFF. The chain carries TRBV28 and TRBJ2-1, with D maybe TRBD1 (7 bases). This CDR3 is 13 amino acids long. The V gene's germline CDR1 is MDHEN and CDR2 SYDVKM. Trimming took 6 bases from V and 10 from J, leaving 16 bases between them.

Note on this clone: This same CDR3 is encoded by further DNA sequences in the sample. This chain links TRBV28 with TRBJ1-2; the D is unclear. This CDR3 is 13 amino acids long. V shed 4 bases and J shed 2 bases, with 8 bases lying between them. CDR1 is MDHEN, CDR2 SYDVKM, per germline. The CDR3 bases are TGTGCCAGCAGTTCGGGAAAAAACTATGGCTACACCTTC. This gives the protein CASSSGKNYGYTF.

The chain links TRBV25-1 to TRBJ2-3; D might be TRBD1 (5 bases). CDR1 is MGHDK and CDR2 is SYGVNS in the germline V gene. This CDR3 has 15 residues. V shed 2 bases and J shed 0 bases, with 9 bases lying between them. For the CDR3, the DNA is TGTGCCAGCAGTGAAACCAGGGTTAGCACAGATACGCAGTATTTT. It encodes CASSETRVSTDTQYF.

Points on this clone: Other DNA sequences within the sample encode an identical CDR3. The chain joins TRBV7-9 to TRBJ1-6; no firm D call. Germline assignment: CDR1 SEHNR and CDR2 FQNEAQ (reference sequence). V was pared by 3 bases and J by 0 bases, with 6 bases between. The CDR3 is 15 residues long. Here the CDR3 DNA reads TGTGCCAGCAGCTTGCGGAGCTCCTATAATTCACCCCTCCACTTT. It specifies CASSLRSSYNSPLHF.

The rearrangement uses TRBV25-1 and TRBJ2-3; 8 positions agree with TRBD2. V gave up 4 bases and J gave up 5 bases; unmatched junction bases: 8. There are 15 residues in the CDR3. Germline CDR1 MGHDK, CDR2 SYGVNS. The CDR3 loop is CASSAGGARQDTQYF. The CDR3 region has the DNA TGTGCCAGCAGTGCGGGAGGGGCGAGGCAAGATACGCAGTATTTT.

The V and J genes are TRBV30 and TRBJ1-2, with a possible D match to TRBD1 (6 bases). The germline V gene has CDR1 GTSNPN and CDR2 SVGIG (reference sequence). The CDR3 contains 13 residues. V was trimmed by 2 bases and J by 4 bases, leaving 11 bases between them. CDR3 residues: CAWSRGSTYGYTF. The CDR3 DNA reads as TGTGCCTGGAGTAGGGGGAGTACCTATGGCTACACCTTC.

This clone was detected a few times. The chain employs TRBV9 and TRBJ1-4; tentatively, D is TRBD1 (5 bases). The CDR3 runs to 16 residues. Germline CDR1 reads SGDLS; CDR2 reads YYNGEE. V lost 0 bases, J lost 6 bases, and 15 bases lay in between. The CDR3, as DNA: TGTGCCAGCAGCGTAGGCATACAGGCCCTGGATGAAAAACTGTTTTTT. Its translation: CASSVGIQALDEKLFF.

This rearrangement joins TRBV28 to TRBJ1-2, with 10 positions matching TRBD1. The CDR3 is 14 residues long. CDR1 and CDR2 (germline): MDHEN, SYDVKM. V trimming: 4 bases; J trimming: 3 bases; junction bases outside the gene matches: 2. This chain's CDR3 is CASSYGQGDYGYTF. In DNA form, the CDR3 reads TGTGCCAGCAGTTACGGACAGGGGGACTATGGCTACACCTTC.

Details on this clone: The same CDR3 arises from other DNA sequences in this sample as well. This sequence joins TRBV18 and TRBJ2-6; D remains unclear. The CDR3 contains 14 residues. V was clipped by 6 bases and J by 4 bases, with 10 bases between them. Looked up from germline, CDR1 is KGHSH and CDR2 is LQKENI. CDR3 sequence: CASSQSSGANVLTF. CDR3 coding DNA: TGTGCCAGCTCTCAAAGCTCCGGGGCCAACGTCCTGACTTTC.

This clone was observed a single time. Other DNA sequences from this sample encode an identical CDR3 as well. The chain has TRBV5-1 and TRBJ1-2; the D is unclear. The CDR3 contains 14 residues. Germline V CDR1 and CDR2: SGHRS, YFSETQ. Between the trimmed V and J ends, which lost 0 bases and 1 base, there was a span of 7 bases. The CDR3 here is CASSLEGSNYGYTF. The CDR3 DNA reads as TGCGCCAGCAGCTTGGAAGGGAGTAACTATGGCTACACCTTC.

The rearrangement uses TRBV6-5 and TRBJ1-2, with D possibly being TRBD1 (5 bases). V lost 5 bases and J 8 bases, leaving 15 bases between the germline ends. There are 13 residues in the CDR3. CDR1 and CDR2 from the germline V gene are MNHEY and SVGAGI. CDR3 DNA sequence: TGTGCCAGCAGTAAGGGAGGCAGGGCCGGCTACACCTTC. Translated: CASSKGGRAGYTF.

The chain carries TRBV5-1 and TRBJ1-1; D remains ambiguous. There are 14 residues in the CDR3. Germline V gives CDR1 SGHRS, CDR2 YFSETQ. V lost 4 bases to trimming and J lost 1 base, with 11 bases between them. The CDR3 coding sequence is TGCGCCAGCAGCGTAAACATGGGGAACACTGAAGCTTTCTTT. It encodes CASSVNMGNTEAFF. Supplemented by reference TRBV5-1 and TRBJ1-1, the full variable domain reads KAGVTQTPRYLIKTRGQQVTLSCSPISGHRSVSWYQQTPGQGLQFLFEYFSETQRNKGNFPGRFSGRQFSNSRSEMNVSTLELGDSALYLCASSVNMGNTEAFFGQGTRLTVV.

This clone was seen more than once but under ten times. The DNA of the CDR3 is TGTGCCAGCATCCCGGCAGGAAGCGAAAACTATGGCTACACCTTC. Amino acid sequence: CASIPAGSENYGYTF. The chain has TRBV28 and TRBJ1-2; D gene uncertain. Germline V gene data show CDR1 as MDHEN and CDR2 as SYDVKM. V lost 7 bases and J lost 2, with 17 bases in between. The CDR3 length is 15 residues.

V gene TRBV7-8 combines with J gene TRBJ2-5; D is perhaps TRBD1 (6 bases). The CDR3 loop spans 13 amino acids. CDR1 and CDR2 (germline): SGHVS, FQNEAQ. Trimming pared 8 bases from V and 4 bases from J, leaving 14 bases between. The CDR3 sequence: CASGYRVGETQYF. DNA for the CDR3: TGTGCCAGCGGATACAGGGTTGGAGAGACCCAGTACTTC.